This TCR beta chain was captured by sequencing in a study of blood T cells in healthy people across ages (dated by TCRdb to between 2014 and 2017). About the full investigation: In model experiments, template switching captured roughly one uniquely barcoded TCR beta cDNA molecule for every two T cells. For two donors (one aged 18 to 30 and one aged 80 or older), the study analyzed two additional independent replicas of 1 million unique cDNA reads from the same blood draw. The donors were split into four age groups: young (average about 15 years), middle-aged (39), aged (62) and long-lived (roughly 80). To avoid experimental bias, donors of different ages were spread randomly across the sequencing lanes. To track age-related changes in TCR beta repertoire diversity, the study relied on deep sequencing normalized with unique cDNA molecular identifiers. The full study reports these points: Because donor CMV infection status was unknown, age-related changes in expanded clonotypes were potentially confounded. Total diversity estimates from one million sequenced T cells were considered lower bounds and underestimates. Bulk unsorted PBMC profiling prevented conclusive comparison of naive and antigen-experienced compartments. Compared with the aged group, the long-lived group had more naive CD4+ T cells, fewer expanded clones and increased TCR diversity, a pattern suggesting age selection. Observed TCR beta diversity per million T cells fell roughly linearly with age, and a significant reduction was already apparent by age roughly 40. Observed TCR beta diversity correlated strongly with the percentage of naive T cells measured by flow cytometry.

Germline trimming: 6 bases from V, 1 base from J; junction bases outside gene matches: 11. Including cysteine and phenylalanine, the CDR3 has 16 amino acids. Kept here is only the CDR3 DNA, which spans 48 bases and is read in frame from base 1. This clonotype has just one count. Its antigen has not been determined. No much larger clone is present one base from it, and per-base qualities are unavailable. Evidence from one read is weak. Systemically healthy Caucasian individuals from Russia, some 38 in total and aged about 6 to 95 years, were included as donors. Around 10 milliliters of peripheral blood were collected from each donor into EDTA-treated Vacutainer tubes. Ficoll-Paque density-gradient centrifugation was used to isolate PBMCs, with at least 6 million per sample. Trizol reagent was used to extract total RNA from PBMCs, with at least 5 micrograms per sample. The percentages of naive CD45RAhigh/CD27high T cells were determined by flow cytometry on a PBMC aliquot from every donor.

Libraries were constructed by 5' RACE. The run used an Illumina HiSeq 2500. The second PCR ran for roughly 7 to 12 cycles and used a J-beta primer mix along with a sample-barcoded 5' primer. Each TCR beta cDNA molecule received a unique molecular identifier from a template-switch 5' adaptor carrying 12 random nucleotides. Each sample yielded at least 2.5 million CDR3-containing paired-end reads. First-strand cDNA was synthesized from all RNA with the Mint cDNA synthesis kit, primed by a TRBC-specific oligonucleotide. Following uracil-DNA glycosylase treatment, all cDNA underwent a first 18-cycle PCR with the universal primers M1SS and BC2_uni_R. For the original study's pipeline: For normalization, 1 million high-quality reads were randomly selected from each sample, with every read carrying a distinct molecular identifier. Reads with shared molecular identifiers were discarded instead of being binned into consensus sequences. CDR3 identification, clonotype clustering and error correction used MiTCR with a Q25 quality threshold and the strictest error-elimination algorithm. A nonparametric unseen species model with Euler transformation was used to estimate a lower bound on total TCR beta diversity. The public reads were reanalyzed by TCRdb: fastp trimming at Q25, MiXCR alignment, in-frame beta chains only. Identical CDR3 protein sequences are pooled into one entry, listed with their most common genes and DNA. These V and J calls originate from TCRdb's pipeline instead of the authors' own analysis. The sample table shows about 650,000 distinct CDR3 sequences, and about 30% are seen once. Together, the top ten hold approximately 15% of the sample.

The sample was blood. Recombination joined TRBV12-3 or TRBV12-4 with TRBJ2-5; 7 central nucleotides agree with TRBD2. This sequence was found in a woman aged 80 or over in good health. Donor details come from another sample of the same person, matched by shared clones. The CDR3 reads CASSPTGRLFQETQYF. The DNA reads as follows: TGTGCCAGCAGCCCGACCGGGAGGCTGTTCCAAGAGACCCAGTACTTC.